This T cell receptor beta chain was recorded in a study of blood T cell repertoires in COVID-19. On the study more broadly: From T cells, B-cell-depleted T cells, or PBMCs came the material, which was cDNA or gDNA.

Clones were read by immunoSEQ multiplex PCR, and TCRdb kept only the in-frame ones, dropping some. The sample holds around 420,000 clones, roughly 88% seen once. Study members were between about 18 and 100 years old and lived in 24 US regions. The CDR3 extends over 14 amino acids. With V trimmed by 6 bases and J by 7 bases, 8 bases remained unmatched. Germline V gene data show CDR1 as LGHDT and CDR2 as YNNKEL (reference sequence). Sequences were obtained from PBMCs or T cells enriched from blood (not recorded which). This sequence originates from a woman aged 40 to 50 with acute COVID-19. This chain uses TRBV3-1 (or the pseudogene TRBV3-2) with TRBJ1-4; the match to TRBD1 covers 7 bases. CDR3 coding DNA: TGTGCCAGCAGGAGGGGGCTGGGTGTTGAAAAACTGTTTTTT. Translating gives CASRRGLGVEKLFF.